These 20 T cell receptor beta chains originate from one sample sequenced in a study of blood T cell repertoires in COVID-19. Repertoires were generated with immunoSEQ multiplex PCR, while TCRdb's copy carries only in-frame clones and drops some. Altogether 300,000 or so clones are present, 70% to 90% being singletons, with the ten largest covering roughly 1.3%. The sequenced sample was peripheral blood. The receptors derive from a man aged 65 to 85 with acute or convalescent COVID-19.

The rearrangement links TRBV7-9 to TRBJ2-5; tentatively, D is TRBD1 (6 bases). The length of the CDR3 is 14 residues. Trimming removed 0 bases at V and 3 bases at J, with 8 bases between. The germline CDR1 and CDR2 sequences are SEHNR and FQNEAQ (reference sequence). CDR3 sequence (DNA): TGTGCCAGCAGCTTAGCAGGGGGTGAAGAGACCCAGTACTTC. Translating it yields CASSLAGGEETQYF. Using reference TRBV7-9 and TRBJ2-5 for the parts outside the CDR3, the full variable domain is DTGVSQNPRHKITKRGQNVTFRCDPISEHNRLYWYRQTLGQGPEFLTYFQNEAQLEKSRLLSDRFSAERPKGSFSTLEIQRTEQGDSAMYLCASSLAGGEETQYFGPGTRLLVL.

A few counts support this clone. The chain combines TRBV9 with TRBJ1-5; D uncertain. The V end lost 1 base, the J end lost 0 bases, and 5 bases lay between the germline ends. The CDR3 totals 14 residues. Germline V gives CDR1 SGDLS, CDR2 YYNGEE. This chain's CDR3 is CASSVSGSNQPQHF. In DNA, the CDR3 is TGTGCCAGCAGCGTAAGCGGTAGCAATCAGCCCCAGCATTTT.

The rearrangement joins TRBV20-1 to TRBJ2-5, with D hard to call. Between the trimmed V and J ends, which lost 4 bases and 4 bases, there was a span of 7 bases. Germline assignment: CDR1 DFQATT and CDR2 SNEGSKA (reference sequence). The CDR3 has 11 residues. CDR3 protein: CSANSGETQYF. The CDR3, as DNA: TGCAGTGCTAACAGTGGAGAGACCCAGTACTTC.

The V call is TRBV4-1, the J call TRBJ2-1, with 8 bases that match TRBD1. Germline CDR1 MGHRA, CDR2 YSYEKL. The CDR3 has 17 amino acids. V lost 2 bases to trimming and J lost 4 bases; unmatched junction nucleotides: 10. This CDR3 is CASSQTSGQGGYNEQFF. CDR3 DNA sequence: TGCGCCAGCAGCCAAACCAGCGGACAGGGCGGATACAATGAGCAGTTCTTC.

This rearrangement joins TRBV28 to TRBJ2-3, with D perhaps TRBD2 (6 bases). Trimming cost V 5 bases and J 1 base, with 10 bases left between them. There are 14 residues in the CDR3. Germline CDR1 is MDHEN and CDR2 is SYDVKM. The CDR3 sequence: CASSIGGGTDTQYF. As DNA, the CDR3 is TGTGCCAGCAGTATCGGGGGAGGCACAGATACGCAGTATTTT.

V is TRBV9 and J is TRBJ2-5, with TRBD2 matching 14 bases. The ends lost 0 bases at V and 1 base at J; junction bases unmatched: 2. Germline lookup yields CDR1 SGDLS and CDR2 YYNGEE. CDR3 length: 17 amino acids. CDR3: CASSVGGLAGGQETQYF. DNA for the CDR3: TGTGCCAGCAGCGTAGGCGGACTAGCGGGGGGCCAAGAGACCCAGTACTTC.

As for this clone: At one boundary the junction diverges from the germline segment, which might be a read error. The CDR3 region is CASSFSGTSGTF. CDR3 DNA sequence: TGTGCCAGCAGTTTCTCCGGGACTAGCGGAACCTTT. V usage is TRBV28 and J usage is TRBJ2-3; 11 nucleotides match TRBD2. This CDR3 region has 12 residues. Germline V CDR1 and CDR2: MDHEN, SYDVKM.

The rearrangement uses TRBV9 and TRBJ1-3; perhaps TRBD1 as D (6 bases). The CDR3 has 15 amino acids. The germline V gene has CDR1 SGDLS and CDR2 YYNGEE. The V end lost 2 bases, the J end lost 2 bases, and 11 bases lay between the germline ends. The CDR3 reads CASSVGAIAGNTIYF. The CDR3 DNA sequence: TGTGCCAGCAGCGTGGGGGCGATAGCTGGAAACACCATATATTTT.

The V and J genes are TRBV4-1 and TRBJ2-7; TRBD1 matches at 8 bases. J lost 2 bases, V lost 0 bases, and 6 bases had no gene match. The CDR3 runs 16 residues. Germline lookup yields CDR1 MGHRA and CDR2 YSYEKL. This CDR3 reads CASSQERGQGPYEQYF. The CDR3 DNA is TGCGCCAGCAGCCAAGAACGAGGACAGGGTCCCTACGAGCAGTACTTC.

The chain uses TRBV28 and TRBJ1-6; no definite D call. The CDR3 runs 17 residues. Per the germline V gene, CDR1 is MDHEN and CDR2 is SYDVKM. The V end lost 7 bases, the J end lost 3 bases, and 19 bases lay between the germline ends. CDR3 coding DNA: TGTGCCAGCATCGAAAGTGACTCTTCGGGCTATAATTCACCCCTCCACTTT. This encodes CASIESDSSGYNSPLHF.

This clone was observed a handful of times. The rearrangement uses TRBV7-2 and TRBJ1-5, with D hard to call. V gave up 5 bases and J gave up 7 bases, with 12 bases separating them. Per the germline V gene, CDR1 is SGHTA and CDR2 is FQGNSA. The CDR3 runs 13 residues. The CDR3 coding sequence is TGTGCCAGCAGCACAGACTACGGACAGCCCCAGCATTTT. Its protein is CASSTDYGQPQHF.

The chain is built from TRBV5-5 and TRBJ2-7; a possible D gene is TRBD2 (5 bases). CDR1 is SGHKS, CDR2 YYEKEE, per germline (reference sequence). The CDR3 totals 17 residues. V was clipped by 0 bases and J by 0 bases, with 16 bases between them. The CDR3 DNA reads TGTGCCAGCAGCTTGGCCGCGGGTCAGATCCTCTCCTACGAGCAGTACTTC. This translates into CASSLAAGQILSYEQYF.

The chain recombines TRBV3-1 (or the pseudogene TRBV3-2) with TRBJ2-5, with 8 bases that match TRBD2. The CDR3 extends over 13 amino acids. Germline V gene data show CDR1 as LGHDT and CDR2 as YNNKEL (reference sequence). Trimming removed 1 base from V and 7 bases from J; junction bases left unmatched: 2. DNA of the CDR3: TGTGCCAGCAGCCAAGGGCTAGCGGGGACCCAGTACTTC. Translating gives CASSQGLAGTQYF.

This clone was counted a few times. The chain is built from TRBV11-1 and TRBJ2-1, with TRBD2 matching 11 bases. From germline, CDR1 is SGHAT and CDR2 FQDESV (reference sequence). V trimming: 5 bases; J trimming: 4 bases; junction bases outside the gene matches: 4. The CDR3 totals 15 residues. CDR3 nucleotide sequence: TGTGCCAGCAGCCCACTAGCGGGGGTTTACAATGAGCAGTTCTTC. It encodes CASSPLAGVYNEQFF.

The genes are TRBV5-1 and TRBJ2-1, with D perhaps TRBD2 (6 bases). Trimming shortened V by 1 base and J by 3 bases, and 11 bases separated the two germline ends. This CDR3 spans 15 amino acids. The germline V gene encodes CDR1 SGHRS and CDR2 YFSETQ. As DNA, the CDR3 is TGCGCCAGCAGCTTGACGGGAGAGGTCTACAATGAGCAGTTCTTC. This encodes CASSLTGEVYNEQFF. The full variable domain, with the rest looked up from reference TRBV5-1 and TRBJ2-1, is KAGVTQTPRYLIKTRGQQVTLSCSPISGHRSVSWYQQTPGQGLQFLFEYFSETQRNKGNFPGRFSGRQFSNSRSEMNVSTLELGDSALYLCASSLTGEVYNEQFFGPGTRLTVL.

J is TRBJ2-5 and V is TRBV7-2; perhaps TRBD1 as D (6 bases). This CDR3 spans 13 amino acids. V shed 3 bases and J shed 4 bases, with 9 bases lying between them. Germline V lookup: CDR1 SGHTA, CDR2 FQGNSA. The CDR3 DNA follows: TGTGCCAGCAGCTTTGGCAGGGGAGAGACCCAGTACTTC. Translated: CASSFGRGETQYF.

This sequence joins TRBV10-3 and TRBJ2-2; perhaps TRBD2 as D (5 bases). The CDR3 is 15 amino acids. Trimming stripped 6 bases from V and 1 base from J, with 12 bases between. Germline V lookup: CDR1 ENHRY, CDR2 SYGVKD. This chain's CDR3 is CAIRDPRVNTGELFF. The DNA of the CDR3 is TGTGCCATCAGGGACCCGAGGGTGAACACCGGGGAGCTGTTTTTT.

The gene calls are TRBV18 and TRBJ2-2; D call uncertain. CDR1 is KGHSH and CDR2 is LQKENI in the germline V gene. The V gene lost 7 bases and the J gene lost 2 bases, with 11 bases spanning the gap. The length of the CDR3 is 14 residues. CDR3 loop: CASCGSPNTGELFF. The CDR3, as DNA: TGTGCCAGCTGTGGCTCCCCCAACACCGGGGAGCTGTTTTTT.

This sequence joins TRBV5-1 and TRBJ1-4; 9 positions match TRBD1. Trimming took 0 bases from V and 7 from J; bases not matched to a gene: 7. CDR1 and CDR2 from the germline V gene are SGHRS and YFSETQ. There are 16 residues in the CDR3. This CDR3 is CASSLEGQGGAEKLFF. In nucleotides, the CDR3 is TGCGCCAGCAGCTTGGAGGGACAGGGAGGGGCTGAAAAACTGTTTTTT.

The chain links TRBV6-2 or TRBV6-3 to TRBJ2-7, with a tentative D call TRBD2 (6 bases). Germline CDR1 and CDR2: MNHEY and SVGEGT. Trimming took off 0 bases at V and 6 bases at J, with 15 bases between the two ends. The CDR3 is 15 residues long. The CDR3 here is CASSYSFPGDGEQYF. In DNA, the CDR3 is TGTGCCAGCAGTTACTCGTTCCCGGGAGACGGCGAGCAGTACTTC.